This section outlines one T cell receptor beta chain sequence together with its context. Its target is unknown. This entry comes from a study of T cell responses to AZD1222 COVID-19 vaccine. Sequencing was performed with immunoSEQ multiplex PCR; in TCRdb, only in-frame clones are kept and a portion is missing. This table holds approximately 150,000 clones, nearly 95% found once. Whole-study results and caveats: Without day 14 samples, only post-peak T cell repertoires were studied. Donors were largely white British and mainly female; clonal diversity was possibly underestimated.

V lost 3 bases, J lost 2 bases, and 1 base stayed unmatched. The CDR3 length is 15 residues. The germline V gene has CDR1 KGHSH and CDR2 LQKENI. The chain uses TRBV18 and TRBJ1-3, with 10 bases fitting TRBD1. This receptor was identified in an adult in good health. This material consisted of peripheral blood, taken on day 0 of AZD1222 vaccination. The CDR3 is CASSPGTGAGNTIYF. CDR3 DNA sequence: TGTGCCAGCTCACCTGGGACAGGGGCTGGAAACACCATATATTTT.